The 8 T cell receptor beta chains presented below share a single source sample, sequenced in a study of Ad26.COV2.S vaccination and SARS-CoV-2 variants. Treatment: 15 to 20 received Ad26.COV2.S at low or high dose, single or two shots; roughly 5 received placebo; per-sample allocation not given. Specimen acquisition occurred on day 63 following the initial vaccine or placebo injection. Generated by immunoSEQ multiplex PCR, the TCRdb table keeps only in-frame clones and is missing some. The table records about 390,000 clones, over 80% of them present only once. The sequenced sample was peripheral blood, obtained in a trial of Ad26.COV2.S vaccine versus placebo. The source of these receptors is a person aged 18-60 years who received the Ad26.COV2.S COVID-19 vaccine or a placebo.

V usage is TRBV5-8 and J usage is TRBJ1-5; a weak D match, TRBD1 (5 bases). The V end was cut by 4 bases, the J end by 1 base, with 12 bases between. The CDR3 runs 15 residues. Germline-derived CDR1 and CDR2 are SGHTS and YDEGEE. CDR3: CASSPGRGSNQPQHF. The CDR3 DNA follows: TGTGCCAGCAGCCCCGGTCGGGGGAGCAATCAGCCCCAGCATTTT.

In DNA, the CDR3 is TGTGCCAGCAGTTCCCCGCGAGGGAATGAAAAACTGTTTTTT. It is translated as CASSSPRGNEKLFF. This chain connects TRBV6-2 or TRBV6-3 to TRBJ1-4; D remains unclear. The V gene lost 4 bases and the J gene lost 5 bases, with 11 bases spanning the gap. There are 14 residues in the CDR3. Germline CDR1 reads MNHEY; CDR2 reads SVGEGT.

V usage is TRBV6-2 or TRBV6-3 and J usage is TRBJ1-5; D is unresolved. Germline CDR1 reads MNHEY; CDR2 reads SVGEGT. Trimming stripped 2 bases from V and 6 bases from J, with 8 bases between. The CDR3 runs to 13 residues. The CDR3 loop reads CASSYGSGQPQHF. The CDR3 bases are TGTGCCAGCAGTTACGGCTCGGGTCAGCCCCAGCATTTT.

The chain joins TRBV19 to TRBJ1-6, with 8 positions matching TRBD1. The CDR3 extends over 15 amino acids. From germline, CDR1 is LNHDA and CDR2 SQIVND (reference sequence). The ends lost 4 bases at V and 10 bases at J; junction bases unmatched: 9. The CDR3 nucleotides read TGTGCCAGTAGTACGGACAGGGATGCTATCTCACCCCTCCACTTT. This codes for CASSTDRDAISPLHF. Complete variable domain (other parts from reference TRBV19 and TRBJ1-6): DGGITQSPKYLFRKEGQNVTLSCEQNLNHDAMYWYRQDPGQGLRLIYYSQIVNDFQKGDIAEGYSVSREKKESFPLTVTSAQKNPTAFYLCASSTDRDAISPLHFGNGTRLTVT.

The chain employs TRBV24-1 and TRBJ2-1; tentatively, D is TRBD1 (5 bases). The CDR3 sequence is 15 residues long. The V gene lost 5 bases and the J gene lost 8 bases, with 18 bases spanning the gap. The germline CDR1 and CDR2 sequences are KGHDR and SFDVKD. The CDR3 nucleotides read TGTGCCACCAGTGTTGGGGCTACCTCCTGGGATGAGCAGTTCTTC. Encoded protein: CATSVGATSWDEQFF.

The chain carries TRBV19 and TRBJ1-5, with TRBD1 identical over 7 bases. Germline-derived CDR1 and CDR2 are LNHDA and SQIVND (reference sequence). The CDR3 is 16 residues long. With V trimmed by 9 bases and J by 2 bases, 13 bases remained unmatched. The CDR3 sequence is CASEHLGQRGNQPQHF. The CDR3 coding sequence is TGTGCCAGCGAGCATTTGGGACAGCGCGGCAATCAGCCCCAGCATTTT. Together with reference TRBV19 and TRBJ1-5, the CDR3 gives the full variable domain: DGGITQSPKYLFRKEGQNVTLSCEQNLNHDAMYWYRQDPGQGLRLIYYSQIVNDFQKGDIAEGYSVSREKKESFPLTVTSAQKNPTAFYLCASEHLGQRGNQPQHFGDGTRLSIL.

This clone has a single count. For the CDR3, the DNA is TGTGCCAGCAGCTTGGGACAGGGGGCAAGGGAGCAGTACTTC. This translates into CASSLGQGAREQYF. V is TRBV5-4 and J is TRBJ2-7; 10 bases fit TRBD1. The CDR3 contains 14 residues. From germline, CDR1 is SGHNT and CDR2 YYREEE (reference sequence). V lost 0 bases and J lost 7; bases outside the gene matches: 4. The whole variable domain, remainder taken from reference TRBV5-4 and TRBJ2-7, is ETGVTQSPTHLIKTRGQQVTLRCSSQSGHNTVSWYQQALGQGPQFIFQYYREEENGRGNFPPRFSGLQFPNYSSELNVNALELDDSALYLCASSLGQGAREQYFGPGTRLTVT.

The chain recombines TRBV7-2 with TRBJ2-7, with 7 bases lining up with TRBD1. Germline-derived CDR1 and CDR2 are SGHTA and FQGNSA. Losses at the gene ends were 5 bases for V and 6 bases for J; bases not matched to a gene: 13. The CDR3 sequence is 15 residues long. The CDR3 region is CASSGRQGPLGEQYF. The CDR3, as DNA: TGTGCCAGCAGCGGGAGACAGGGCCCTTTGGGCGAGCAGTACTTC.